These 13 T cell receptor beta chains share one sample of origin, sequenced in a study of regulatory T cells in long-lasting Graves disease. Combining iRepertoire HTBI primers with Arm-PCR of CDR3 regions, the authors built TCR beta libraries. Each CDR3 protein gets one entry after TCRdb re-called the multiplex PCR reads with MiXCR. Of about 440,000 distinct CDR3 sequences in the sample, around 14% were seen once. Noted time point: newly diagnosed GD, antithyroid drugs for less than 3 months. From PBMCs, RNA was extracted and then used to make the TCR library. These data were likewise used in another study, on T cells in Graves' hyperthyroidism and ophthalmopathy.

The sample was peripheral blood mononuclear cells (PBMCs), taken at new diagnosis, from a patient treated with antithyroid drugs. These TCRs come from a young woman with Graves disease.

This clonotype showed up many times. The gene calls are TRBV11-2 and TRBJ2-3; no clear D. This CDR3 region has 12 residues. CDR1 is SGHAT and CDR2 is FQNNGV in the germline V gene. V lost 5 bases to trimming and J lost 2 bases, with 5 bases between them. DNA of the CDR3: TGTGCCAGCAGCCCTATCACAGATACGCAGTATTTT. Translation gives CASSPITDTQYF.

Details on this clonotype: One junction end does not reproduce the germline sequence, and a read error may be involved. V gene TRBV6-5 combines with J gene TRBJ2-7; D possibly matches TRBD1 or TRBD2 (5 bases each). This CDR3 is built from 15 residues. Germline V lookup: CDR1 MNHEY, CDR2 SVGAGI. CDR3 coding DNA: TGTACCAGCAGATGGGGGTTCCGACTTACCTACGAGCAGTACTTC. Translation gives CTSRWGFRLTYEQYF.

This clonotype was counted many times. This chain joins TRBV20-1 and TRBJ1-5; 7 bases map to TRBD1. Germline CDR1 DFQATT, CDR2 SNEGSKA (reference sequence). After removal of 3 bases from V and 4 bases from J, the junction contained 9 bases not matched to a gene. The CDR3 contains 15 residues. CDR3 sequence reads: CSARTGSSGNQPQHF. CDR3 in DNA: TGCAGTGCTAGGACAGGGTCGTCAGGGAATCAGCCCCAGCATTTT.

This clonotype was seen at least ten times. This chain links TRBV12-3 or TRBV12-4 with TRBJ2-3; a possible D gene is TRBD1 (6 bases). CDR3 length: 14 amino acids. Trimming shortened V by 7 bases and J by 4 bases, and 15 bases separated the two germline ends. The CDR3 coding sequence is TGTGCCAGCACCTTAAGGGGGTTTGCAGATACGCAGTATTTT. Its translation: CASTLRGFADTQYF.

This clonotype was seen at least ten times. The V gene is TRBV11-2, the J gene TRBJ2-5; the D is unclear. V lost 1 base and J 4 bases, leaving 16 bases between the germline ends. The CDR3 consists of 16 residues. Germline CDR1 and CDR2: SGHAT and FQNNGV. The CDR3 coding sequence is TGTGCCAGCAGCTTAGGCCCGTCTGGGGTCGGAGAGACCCAGTACTTC. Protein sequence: CASSLGPSGVGETQYF.

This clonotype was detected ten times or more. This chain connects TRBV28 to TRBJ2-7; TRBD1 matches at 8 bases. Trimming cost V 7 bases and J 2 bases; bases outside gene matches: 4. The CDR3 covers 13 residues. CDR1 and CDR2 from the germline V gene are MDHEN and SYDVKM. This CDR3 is CASKRQGTYEQYF. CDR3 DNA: TGTGCCAGCAAGAGACAGGGGACCTACGAGCAGTACTTC.

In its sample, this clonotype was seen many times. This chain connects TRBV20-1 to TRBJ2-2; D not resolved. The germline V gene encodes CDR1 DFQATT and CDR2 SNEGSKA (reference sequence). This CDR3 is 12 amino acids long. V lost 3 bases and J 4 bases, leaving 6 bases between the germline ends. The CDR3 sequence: CSARDATGELFF. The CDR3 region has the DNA TGCAGTGCTAGGGATGCCACCGGGGAGCTGTTTTTT.

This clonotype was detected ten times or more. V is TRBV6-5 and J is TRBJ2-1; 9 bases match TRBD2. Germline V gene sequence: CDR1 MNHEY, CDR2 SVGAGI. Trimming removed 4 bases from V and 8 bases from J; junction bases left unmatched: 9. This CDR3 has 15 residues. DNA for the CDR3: TGTGCCAGCAGTTTTCTAGCGGGGAGGGTGCATGAGCAGTTCTTC. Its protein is CASSFLAGRVHEQFF.

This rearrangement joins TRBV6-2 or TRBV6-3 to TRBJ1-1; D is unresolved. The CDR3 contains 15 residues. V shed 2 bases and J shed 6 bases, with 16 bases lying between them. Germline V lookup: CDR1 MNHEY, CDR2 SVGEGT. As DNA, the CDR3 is TGTGCCAGCAGTTACATGACACGTCTCATCCCTGAAGCTTTCTTT. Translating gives CASSYMTRLIPEAFF.

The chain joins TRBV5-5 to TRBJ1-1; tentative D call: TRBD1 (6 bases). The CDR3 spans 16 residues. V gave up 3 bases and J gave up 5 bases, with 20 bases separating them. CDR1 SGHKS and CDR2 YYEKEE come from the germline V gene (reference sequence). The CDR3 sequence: CASSSLSRTRGTEAFF. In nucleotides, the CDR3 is TGTGCCAGCAGCTCTCTAAGTCGGACGAGGGGGACTGAAGCTTTCTTT.

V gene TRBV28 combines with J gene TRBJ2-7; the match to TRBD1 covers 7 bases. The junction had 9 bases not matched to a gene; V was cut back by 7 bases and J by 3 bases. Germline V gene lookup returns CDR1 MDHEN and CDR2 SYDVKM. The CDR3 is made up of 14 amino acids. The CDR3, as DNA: TGTGCCAGCAAGGGCAGGGGGTACTACTACGAGCAGTACTTC. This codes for CASKGRGYYYEQYF. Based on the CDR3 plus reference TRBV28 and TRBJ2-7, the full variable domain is DVKVTQSSRYLVKRTGEKVFLECVQDMDHENMFWYRQDPGLGLRLIYFSYDVKMKEKGDIPEGYSVSREKKERFSLILESASTNQTSMYLCASKGRGYYYEQYFGPGTRLTVT.

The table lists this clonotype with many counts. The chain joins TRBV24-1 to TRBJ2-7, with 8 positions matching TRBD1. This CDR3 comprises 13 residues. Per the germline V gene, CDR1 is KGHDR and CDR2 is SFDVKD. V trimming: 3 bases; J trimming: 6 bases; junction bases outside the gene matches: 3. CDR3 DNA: TGTGCCACCAGTGATGTGGACAGGGCCGAGCAGTACTTC. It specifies CATSDVDRAEQYF.

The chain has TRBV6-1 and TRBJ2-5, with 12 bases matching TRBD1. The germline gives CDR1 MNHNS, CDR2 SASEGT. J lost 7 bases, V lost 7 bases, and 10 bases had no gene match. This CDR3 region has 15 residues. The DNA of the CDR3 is TGTGCCAGCACCCCCGGGACAGGGGGCGAAGGGACCCAGTACTTC. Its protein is CASTPGTGGEGTQYF.